The sequence of this T cell receptor (beta chain) was determined in a study of blood T cells in healthy people across ages. CDR3 length equals 12 residues. A minimum of 6.5 million PBMCs was isolated per sample. Combining a sample-barcoded 5' primer with a J-beta primer mix, a second PCR ran for about 6 to 11 cycles. In TCRdb, the 5' RACE reads were re-called with MiXCR into one record per CDR3 protein. Of 800,000 to 1,300,000 distinct CDR3 sequences listed, about 25% are singletons. This sample also belongs to another study, concerning T cells of mothers and their children.

The sequence derives from a girl aged 2-9 years in good health. The V gene is TRBV21-1, the J gene TRBJ2-1; the D call of TRBD1 is as the table states it, not checked on the DNA. TRBV21-1 is marked as a pseudogene. Sequencing was performed on blood. The CDR3 here is CASRGTGNEQFF. The CDR3 DNA follows: TGTGCCAGCAGGGGGACAGGAAATGAGCAGTTCTTC.